The clone carrying this T cell receptor (beta chain) was recorded at least ten times. No antigen is known for it. These data belong to a study of regulatory T cells in long-lasting Graves disease. General study findings and limits: TCR diversity was lower in persistent Graves' patients (versus newly diagnosed ones).

Germline V gives CDR1 SGHAT, CDR2 FQNNGV. The V end lost 3 bases, the J end lost 4 bases, and 12 bases lay between the germline ends. CDR3 size: 14 residues. CDR3-region Arm-PCR and iRepertoire HTBI primers produced the TCR beta libraries. Each CDR3 protein is one row after TCRdb ran MiXCR on the multiplex PCR reads. The sample lists roughly 220,000 distinct CDR3 sequences, about 16% occurring once. Time point: newly diagnosed GD, antithyroid drugs for less than 3 months. Extracted RNA from PBMCs served as the source of the TCR library. In each case, Graves' disease was diagnosed per American Thyroid Association guidelines. The authors drew around 9 milliliters of peripheral blood into EDTA tubes.

The chain is built from TRBV11-2 and TRBJ1-1, with D uncertain. This TCR was recovered from a female donor with Graves disease. Source: peripheral blood mononuclear cells (PBMCs), taken at new diagnosis, from a patient treated with antithyroid drugs. Here the CDR3 reads CASSFERGGTEAFF. In nucleotides, the CDR3 is TGTGCCAGCAGCTTCGAGAGAGGAGGCACTGAAGCTTTCTTT.